This entry lists 5 T cell receptor beta chains sequenced from one sample in a study of blood T cell repertoires in COVID-19. Some clones are missing from TCRdb's copy, which holds only in-frame ones; the method was immunoSEQ multiplex PCR. The data show 150,000 or so clones, with over 65% seen just once and under 6% held by the top ten. The sequenced sample was peripheral blood. The receptor source for this set is an elderly woman with active or convalescent COVID-19.

The chain uses TRBV7-2 and TRBJ1-5; possibly TRBD1 for D (5 bases). From germline, CDR1 is SGHTA and CDR2 FQGNSA. V lost 1 base, J lost 7 bases, and 14 bases lay in between. The CDR3 consists of 15 residues. CDR3 coding DNA: TGTGCCAGCAGCTTAGTGCGGGGGATGGGACAGCCCCAGCATTTT. This encodes CASSLVRGMGQPQHF.

The CDR3 nucleotides read TGTGCCAGCAGCCCCCCTCCGTACAATGAGCAGTTCTTC. Its protein is CASSPPPYNEQFF. The V and J genes are TRBV7-3 and TRBJ2-1; D uncertain. V shed 5 bases and J shed 4 bases, with 9 bases lying between them. The CDR3 is 13 residues long. From germline, CDR1 is SGHTA and CDR2 FQGTGA. Complete variable domain (other parts from reference TRBV7-3 and TRBJ2-1): GAGVSQTPSNKVTEKGKYVELRCDPISGHTALYWYRQSLGQGPEFLIYFQGTGAADDSGLPNDRFFAVRPEGSVSTLKIQRTERGDSAVYLCASSPPPYNEQFFGPGTRLTVL.

This clone came up many times. The J gene is TRBJ2-1, the V gene TRBV2; 9 bases map to TRBD2. The CDR3 has 15 amino acids. V gave up 3 bases and J gave up 3 bases; unmatched junction bases: 3. Germline CDR1 SNHLY, CDR2 FYNNEI. The CDR3 bases are TGTGCCAGCAGTGAGAGCGGGGGGCTCTACAATGAGCAGTTCTTC. This gives the protein CASSESGGLYNEQFF.

The rearrangement joins TRBV14 to TRBJ2-3; 12 bases fit TRBD2. Germline CDR1 reads SGHDN; CDR2 reads FVKESK. This CDR3 comprises 15 residues. V lost 3 bases and J lost 10; bases outside the gene matches: 8. CDR3 in amino acids: CASSQSSGGAQAQYF. DNA of the CDR3: TGTGCCAGCAGCCAGTCTAGCGGGGGGGCCCAAGCGCAGTATTTT.

This chain links TRBV5-1 with TRBJ1-3; D remains unclear. Looked up from germline, CDR1 is SGHRS and CDR2 is YFSETQ. CDR3 length equals 16 residues. V shed 0 bases and J shed 0 bases, with 10 bases lying between them. DNA for the CDR3: TGCGCCAGCAGCTTGGCGGTAGGGAGCTCTGGAAACACCATATATTTT. Amino acids: CASSLAVGSSGNTIYF.